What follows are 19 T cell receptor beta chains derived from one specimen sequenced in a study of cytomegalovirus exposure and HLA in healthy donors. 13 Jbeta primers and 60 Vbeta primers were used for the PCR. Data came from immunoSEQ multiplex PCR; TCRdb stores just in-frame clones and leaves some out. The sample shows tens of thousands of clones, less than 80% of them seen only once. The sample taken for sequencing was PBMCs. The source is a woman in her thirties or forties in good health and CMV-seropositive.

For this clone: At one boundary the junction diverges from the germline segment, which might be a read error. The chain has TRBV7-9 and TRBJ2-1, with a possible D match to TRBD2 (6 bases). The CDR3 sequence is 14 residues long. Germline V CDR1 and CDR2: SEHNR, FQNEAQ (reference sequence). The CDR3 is CATSGGSSYNEQFF. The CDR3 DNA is TGTGCCACCAGCGGAGGGAGCTCCTACAATGAGCAGTTCTTC.

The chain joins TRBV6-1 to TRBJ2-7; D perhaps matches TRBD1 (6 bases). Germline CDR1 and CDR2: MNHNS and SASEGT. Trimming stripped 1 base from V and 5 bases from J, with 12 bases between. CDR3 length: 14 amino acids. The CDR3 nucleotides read TGTGCCAGCAGTGAAGATGGCAGGGGAGACGAGCAGTACTTC. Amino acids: CASSEDGRGDEQYF.

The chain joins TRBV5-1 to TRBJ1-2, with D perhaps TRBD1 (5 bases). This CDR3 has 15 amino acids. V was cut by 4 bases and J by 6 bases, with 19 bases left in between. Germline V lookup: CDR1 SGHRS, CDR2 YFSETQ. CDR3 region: CASSQGGTSNDGYTF. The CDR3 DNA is TGCGCCAGCAGCCAGGGTGGAACGTCCAATGATGGCTACACCTTC.

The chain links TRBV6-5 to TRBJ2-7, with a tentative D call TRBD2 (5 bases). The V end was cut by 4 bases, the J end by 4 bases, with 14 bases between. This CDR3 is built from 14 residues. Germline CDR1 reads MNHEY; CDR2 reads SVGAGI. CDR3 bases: TGTGCCAGCAGTTTAGGCGGCCGAGGGTACGAGCAGTACTTC. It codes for CASSLGGRGYEQYF.

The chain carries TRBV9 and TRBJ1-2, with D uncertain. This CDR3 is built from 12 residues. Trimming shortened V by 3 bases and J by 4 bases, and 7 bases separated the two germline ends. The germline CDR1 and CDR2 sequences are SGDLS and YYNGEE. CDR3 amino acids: CASSERGYGYTF. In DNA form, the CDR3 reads TGTGCCAGCAGCGAGCGTGGCTATGGCTACACCTTC.

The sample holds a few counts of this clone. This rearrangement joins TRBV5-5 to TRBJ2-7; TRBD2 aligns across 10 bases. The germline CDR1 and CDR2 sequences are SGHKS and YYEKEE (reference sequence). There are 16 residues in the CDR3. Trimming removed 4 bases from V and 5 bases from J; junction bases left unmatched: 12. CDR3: CASSQDPQRGGDEQYF. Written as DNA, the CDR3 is TGTGCCAGCAGCCAAGATCCCCAGCGGGGGGGCGACGAGCAGTACTTC.

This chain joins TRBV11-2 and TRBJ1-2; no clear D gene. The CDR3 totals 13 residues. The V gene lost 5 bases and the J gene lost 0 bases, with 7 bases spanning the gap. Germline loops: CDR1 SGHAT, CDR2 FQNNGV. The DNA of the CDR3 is TGTGCCAGCAGCGGTACAACTAACTATGGCTACACCTTC. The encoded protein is CASSGTTNYGYTF. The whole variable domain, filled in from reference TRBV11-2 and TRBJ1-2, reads EAGVAQSPRYKIIEKRQSVAFWCNPISGHATLYWYQQILGQGPKLLIQFQNNGVVDDSQLPKDRFSAERLKGVDSTLKIQPAKLEDSAVYLCASSGTTNYGYTFGSGTRLTVV.

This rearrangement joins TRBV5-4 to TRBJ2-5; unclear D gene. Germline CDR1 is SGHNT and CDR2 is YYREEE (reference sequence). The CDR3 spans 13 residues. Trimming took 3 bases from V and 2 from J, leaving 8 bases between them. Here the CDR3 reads CASSSERQETQYF. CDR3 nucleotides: TGTGCCAGCAGCTCCGAACGGCAAGAGACCCAGTACTTC.

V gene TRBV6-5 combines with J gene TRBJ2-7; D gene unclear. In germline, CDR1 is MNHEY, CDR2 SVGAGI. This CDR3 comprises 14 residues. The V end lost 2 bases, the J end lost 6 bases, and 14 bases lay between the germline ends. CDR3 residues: CASSYVGSSREQYF. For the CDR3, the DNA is TGTGCCAGCAGTTACGTGGGTAGCTCTCGCGAGCAGTACTTC.

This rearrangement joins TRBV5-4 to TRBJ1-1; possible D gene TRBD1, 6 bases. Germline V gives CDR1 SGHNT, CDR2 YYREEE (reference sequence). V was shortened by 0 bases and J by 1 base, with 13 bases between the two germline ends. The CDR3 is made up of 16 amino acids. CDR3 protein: CASSLEGGRQNTEAFF. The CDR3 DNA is TGTGCCAGCAGCTTGGAGGGGGGGAGACAGAACACTGAAGCTTTCTTT.

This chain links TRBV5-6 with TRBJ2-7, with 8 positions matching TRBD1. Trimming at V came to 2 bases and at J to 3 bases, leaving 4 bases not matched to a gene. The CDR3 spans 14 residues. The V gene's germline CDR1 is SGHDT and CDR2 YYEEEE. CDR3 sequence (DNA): TGTGCCAGCAGCTTAGGGACAGGCTTCTACGAGCAGTACTTC. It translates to CASSLGTGFYEQYF.

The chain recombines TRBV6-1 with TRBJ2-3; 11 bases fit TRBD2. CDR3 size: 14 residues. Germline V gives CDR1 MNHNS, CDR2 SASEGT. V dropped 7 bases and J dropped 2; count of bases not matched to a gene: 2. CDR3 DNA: TGTGCCAGCACGACTAGCGGGGACACAGATACGCAGTATTTT. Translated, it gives CASTTSGDTDTQYF.

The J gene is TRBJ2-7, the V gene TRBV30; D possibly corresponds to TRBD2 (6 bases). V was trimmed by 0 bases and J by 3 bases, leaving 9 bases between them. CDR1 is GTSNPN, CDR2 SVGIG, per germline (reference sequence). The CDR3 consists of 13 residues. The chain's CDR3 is CAWSVLGLYEQYF. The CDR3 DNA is TGTGCCTGGAGTGTATTGGGACTCTACGAGCAGTACTTC.

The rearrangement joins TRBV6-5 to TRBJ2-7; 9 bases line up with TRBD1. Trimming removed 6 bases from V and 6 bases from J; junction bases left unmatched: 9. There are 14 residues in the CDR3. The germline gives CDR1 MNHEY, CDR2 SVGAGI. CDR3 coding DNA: TGTGCCAGCAGAGCCTACAGGGGGCGCGGCGAGCAGTACTTC. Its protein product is CASRAYRGRGEQYF.

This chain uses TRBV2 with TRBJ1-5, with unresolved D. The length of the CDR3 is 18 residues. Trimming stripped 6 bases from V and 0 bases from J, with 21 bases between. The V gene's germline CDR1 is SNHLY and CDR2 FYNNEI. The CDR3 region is CASRTRERVEHSNQPQHF. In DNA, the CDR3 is TGTGCCAGCAGGACCCGGGAAAGGGTAGAGCATAGCAATCAGCCCCAGCATTTT.

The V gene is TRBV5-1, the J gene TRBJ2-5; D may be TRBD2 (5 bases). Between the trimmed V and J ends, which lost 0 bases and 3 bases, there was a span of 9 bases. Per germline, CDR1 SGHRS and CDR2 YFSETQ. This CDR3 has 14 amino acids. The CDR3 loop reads CASSLDLAEETQYF. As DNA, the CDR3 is TGCGCCAGCAGCTTGGATCTAGCAGAAGAGACCCAGTACTTC.

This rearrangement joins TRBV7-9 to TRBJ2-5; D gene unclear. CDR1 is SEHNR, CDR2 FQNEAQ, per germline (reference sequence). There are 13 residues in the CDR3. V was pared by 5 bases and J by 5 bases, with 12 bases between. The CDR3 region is CASSQVVGETQYF. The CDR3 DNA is TGTGCCAGCAGCCAAGTAGTCGGTGAGACCCAGTACTTC.

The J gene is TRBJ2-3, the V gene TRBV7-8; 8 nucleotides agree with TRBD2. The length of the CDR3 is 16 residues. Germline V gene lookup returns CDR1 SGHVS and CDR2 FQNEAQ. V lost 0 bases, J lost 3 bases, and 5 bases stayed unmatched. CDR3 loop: CASSLAKGLVTDTQYF. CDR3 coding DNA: TGTGCCAGCAGCTTAGCGAAGGGACTAGTAACAGATACGCAGTATTTT. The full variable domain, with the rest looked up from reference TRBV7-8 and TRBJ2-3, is GAGVSQSPRYKVAKRGQDVALRCDPISGHVSLFWYQQALGQGPEFLTYFQNEAQLDKSGLPSDRFFAERPEGSVSTLKIQRTQQEDSAVYLCASSLAKGLVTDTQYFGPGTRLTVL.

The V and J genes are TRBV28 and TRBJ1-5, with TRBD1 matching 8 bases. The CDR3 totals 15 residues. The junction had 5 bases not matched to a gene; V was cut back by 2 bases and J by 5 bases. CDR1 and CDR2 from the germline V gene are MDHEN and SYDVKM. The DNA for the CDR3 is TGTGCCAGCAGTTTAATAGGACAGGGAGATCAGCCCCAGCATTTT. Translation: CASSLIGQGDQPQHF.